This TCR delta chain is drawn from a study of gamma-delta chains in newborns, infants, children. Study-level information: Innate gammadelta T cells reportedly expand polyclonally right after birth, driven by microbial exposure, per the title.

TCRdb called clones from the reads again using CATT. The sample includes around 1,800 delta-chain clones, 7.6% seen only once; the top ten take about 16%. Germline CDR1 GEAIGNYY, CDR2 EKD. The CDR3 contains 14 residues. This clone is labeled as medium-sized (0.01 to 0.1%). A far larger clone is one nucleotide away, so this likely arose from a read error. The sample consisted of blood. This chain links TRDV2 with TRDJ1; 10 bases fit TRDD3. The receptor was derived from a child who was a newborn, infant or young child, either healthy, febrile or measles-vaccinated (not recorded which). The CDR3 sequence: CACDTGGYTDKPIF. The CDR3 region has the DNA TGTGCCTGTGACACTGGGGGATACACCGATAAACCCATCTTT.